Reported below is one TCR beta chain. This sample stems from a study of blood T cell repertoires in COVID-19. Study-level information: The United States, Italy and Spain supplied acute and convalescent COVID-19 samples. T cells, B-cell-depleted T cells, or PBMCs supplied cDNA or gDNA.

The CDR3 is 15 amino acids. The V segment lost 4 bases and the J segment 2 bases; nucleotides outside the gene matches: 6. The germline V gene has CDR1 SGHRS and CDR2 YFSETQ. The method was immunoSEQ multiplex PCR; TCRdb's version includes in-frame clones alone and lacks a portion of them. The table has about 370,000 clones, more than 80% seen once. The chain is built from TRBV5-1 and TRBJ1-2; TRBD1 matches 9 bases. The specimen sequenced was PBMCs or T cells enriched from blood (not recorded which). The receptor was derived from a man aged 18 to 35 who had recovered from COVID-19. The CDR3 here is CASSRGDRANYGYTF. The CDR3 region has the DNA TGCGCCAGCAGCCGGGGGGACAGGGCGAACTATGGCTACACCTTC.